This TCR beta chain was identified in a study of cytotoxic CD8 clonotypes in ibrutinib-treated CLL. Study context: After a median of 68 months, about 14 patients stayed remitted and some twelve progressed; responses had been partial in around 25 and complete in 2. General study results and limits: Public clonotypes, an uncommon group, contracted or remained stable on treatment. Patients had baseline clonality above age-matched healthy donors, and this clonality moved with circulating CD8+ T-cell counts.

The assay was immunoSEQ multiplex PCR, and TCRdb's table has in-frame clones only and misses some. Of approximately 320,000 clones detected, roughly two thirds appear once; the ten largest clones hold around 6.6%. As concerns this clone: The antigen is undetermined.

CDR3 length: 21 residues. The V call is TRBV7-5, the J call TRBJ2-3; the table calls TRBD2, which could not be checked here. TRBV7-5 constitutes a pseudogene. The clonotype was recovered from a human donor with chronic lymphocytic leukemia. Source: PBMCs, taken after 36 months of ibrutinib treatment. CDR3 sequence reads: CVRSLMVRASGMSGRTDTQYF. The DNA of the CDR3 is TGTGTCAGAAGCCTTATGGTTAGGGCTAGCGGGATGTCGGGTAGGACAGATACGCAGTATTTT.